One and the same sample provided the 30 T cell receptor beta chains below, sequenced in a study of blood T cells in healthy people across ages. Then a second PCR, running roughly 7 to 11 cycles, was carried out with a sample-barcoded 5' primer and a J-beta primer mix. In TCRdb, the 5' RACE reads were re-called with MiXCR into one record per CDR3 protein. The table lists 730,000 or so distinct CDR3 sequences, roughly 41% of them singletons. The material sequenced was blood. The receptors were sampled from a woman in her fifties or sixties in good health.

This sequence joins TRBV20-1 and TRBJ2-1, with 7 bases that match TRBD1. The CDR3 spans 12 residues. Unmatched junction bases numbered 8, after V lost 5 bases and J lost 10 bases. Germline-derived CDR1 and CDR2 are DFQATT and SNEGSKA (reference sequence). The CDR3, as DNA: TGCAGTGCTTTAGGGGGCGTTCAGGAGCAGTTCTTC. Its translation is CSALGGVQEQFF.

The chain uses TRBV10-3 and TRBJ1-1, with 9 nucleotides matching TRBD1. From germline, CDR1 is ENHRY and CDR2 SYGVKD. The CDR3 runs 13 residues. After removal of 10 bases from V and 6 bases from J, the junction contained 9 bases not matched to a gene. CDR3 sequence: CATLQGAPSEAFF. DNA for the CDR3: TGTGCCACCCTACAGGGGGCTCCCTCTGAAGCTTTCTTT.

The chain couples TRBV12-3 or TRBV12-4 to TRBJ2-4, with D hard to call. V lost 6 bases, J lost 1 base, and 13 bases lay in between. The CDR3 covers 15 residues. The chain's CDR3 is CASRSWHGAKNIQYF. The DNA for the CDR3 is TGTGCCAGCAGGTCGTGGCATGGGGCCAAAAACATTCAGTACTTC.

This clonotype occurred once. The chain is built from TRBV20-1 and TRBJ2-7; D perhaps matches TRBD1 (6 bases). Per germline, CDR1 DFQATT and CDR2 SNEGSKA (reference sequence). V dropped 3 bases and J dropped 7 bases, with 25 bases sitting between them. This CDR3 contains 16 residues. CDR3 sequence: CSASLRTVLSYNEQYF. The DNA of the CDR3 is TGCAGTGCTAGCCTCCGGACAGTCCTCTCCTACAATGAGCAGTACTTC.

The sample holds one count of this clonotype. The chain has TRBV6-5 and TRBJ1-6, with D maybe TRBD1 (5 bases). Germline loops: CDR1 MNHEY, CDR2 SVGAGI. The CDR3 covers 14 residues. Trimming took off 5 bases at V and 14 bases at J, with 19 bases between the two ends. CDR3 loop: CASSTGRPMGALHF. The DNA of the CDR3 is TGTGCCAGCAGTACGGGACGGCCCATGGGTGCCCTCCACTTT.

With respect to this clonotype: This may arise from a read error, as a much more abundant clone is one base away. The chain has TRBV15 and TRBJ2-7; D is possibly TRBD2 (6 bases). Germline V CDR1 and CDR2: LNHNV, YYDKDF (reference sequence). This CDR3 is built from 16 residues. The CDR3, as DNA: TGTACCACCAGCAGAGATTATTCTGTGGAGGGCTACGAGCAGTACTTC. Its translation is CTTSRDYSVEGYEQYF.

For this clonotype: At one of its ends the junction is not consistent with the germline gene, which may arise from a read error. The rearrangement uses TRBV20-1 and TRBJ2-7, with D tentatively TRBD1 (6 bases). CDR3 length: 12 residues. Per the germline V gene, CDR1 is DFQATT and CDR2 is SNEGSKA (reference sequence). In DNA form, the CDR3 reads TGCAGTACTAGACAGGATAGCGACGAGCAGTACTTC. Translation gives CSTRQDSDEQYF.

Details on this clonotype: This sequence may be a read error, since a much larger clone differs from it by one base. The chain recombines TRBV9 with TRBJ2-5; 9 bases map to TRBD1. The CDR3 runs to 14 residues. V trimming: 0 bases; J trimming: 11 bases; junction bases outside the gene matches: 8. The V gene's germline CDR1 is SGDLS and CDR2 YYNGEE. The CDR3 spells CASSVEGQGYEQYF. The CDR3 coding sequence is TGTGCCAGCAGCGTAGAGGGACAGGGATATGAGCAGTACTTC.

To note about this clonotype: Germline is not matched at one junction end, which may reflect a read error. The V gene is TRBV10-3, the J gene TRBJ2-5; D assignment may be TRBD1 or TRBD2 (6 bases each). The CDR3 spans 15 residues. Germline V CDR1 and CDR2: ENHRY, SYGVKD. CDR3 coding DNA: TGTGCCATCAGTGAGGGGAACCTAAGGGGGGAGACCCTGTACTTC. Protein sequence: CAISEGNLRGETLYF.

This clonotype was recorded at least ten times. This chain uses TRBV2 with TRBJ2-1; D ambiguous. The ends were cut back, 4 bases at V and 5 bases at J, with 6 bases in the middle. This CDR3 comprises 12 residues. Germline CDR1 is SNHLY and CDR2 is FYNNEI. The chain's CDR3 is CASSVTNNEQFF. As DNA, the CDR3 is TGTGCCAGCAGTGTAACAAACAATGAGCAGTTCTTC.

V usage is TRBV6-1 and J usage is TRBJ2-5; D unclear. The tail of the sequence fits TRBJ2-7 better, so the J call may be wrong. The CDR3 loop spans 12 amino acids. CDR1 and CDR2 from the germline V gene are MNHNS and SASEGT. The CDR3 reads CASSMTSYEQYF. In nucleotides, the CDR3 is TGTGCCAGCAGTATGACGTCGTACGAGCAGTACTTC.

In DNA, the CDR3 is TGTGCCAGCAGCTTGGGGGGGACTCCCCAAGAGACCCAGTACTTC. It specifies CASSLGGTPQETQYF. The J gene is TRBJ2-5, the V gene TRBV7-7, with 7 bases aligning to TRBD2. This CDR3 region has 15 residues. Germline CDR1 and CDR2: SSHAT and FNYEAQ (reference sequence). V shed 3 bases, J shed 1 base, and the junction held 5 bases outside the gene matches.

CDR3 sequence: CAIQQGGQGSEQYF. The CDR3 region has the DNA TGTGCCATCCAGCAGGGGGGACAGGGGAGCGAGCAGTACTTC. The rearrangement joins TRBV12-3 or TRBV12-4 to TRBJ2-7; 10 bases agree with TRBD1. The CDR3 is 14 residues long. The junction had 12 bases not matched to a gene; V was cut back by 10 bases and J by 6 bases.

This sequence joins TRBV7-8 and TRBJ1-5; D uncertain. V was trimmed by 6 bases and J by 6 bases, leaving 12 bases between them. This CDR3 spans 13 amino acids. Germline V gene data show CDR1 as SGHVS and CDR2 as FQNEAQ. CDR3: CASSSDFSQPQHF. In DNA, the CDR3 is TGTGCCAGCAGTTCAGATTTCTCTCAGCCCCAGCATTTT.

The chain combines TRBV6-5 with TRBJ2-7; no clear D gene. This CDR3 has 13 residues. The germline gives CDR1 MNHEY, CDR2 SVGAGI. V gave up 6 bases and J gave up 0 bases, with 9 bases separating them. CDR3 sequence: CASRDPGSYEQYF. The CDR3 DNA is TGTGCCAGCAGAGACCCGGGCTCCTACGAGCAGTACTTC.

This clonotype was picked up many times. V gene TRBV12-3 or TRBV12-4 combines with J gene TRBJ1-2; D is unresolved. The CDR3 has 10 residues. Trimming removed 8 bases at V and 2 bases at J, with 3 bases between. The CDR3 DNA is TGTGCCAGCGGCAACTATGGCTACACCTTC. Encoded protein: CASGNYGYTF.

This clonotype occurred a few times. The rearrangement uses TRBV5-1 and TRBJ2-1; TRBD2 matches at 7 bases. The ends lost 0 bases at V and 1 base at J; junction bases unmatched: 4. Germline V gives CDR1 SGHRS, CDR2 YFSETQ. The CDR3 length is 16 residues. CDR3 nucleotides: TGCGCCAGCAGCTTGGTTACTAGCGTATCCTACAATGAGCAGTTCTTC. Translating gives CASSLVTSVSYNEQFF.

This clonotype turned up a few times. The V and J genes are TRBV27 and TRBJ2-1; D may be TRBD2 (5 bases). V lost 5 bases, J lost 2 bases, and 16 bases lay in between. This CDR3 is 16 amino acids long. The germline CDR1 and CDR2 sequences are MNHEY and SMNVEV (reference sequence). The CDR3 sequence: CASSSGPPSTYNEQFF. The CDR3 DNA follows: TGTGCCAGCAGTAGCGGCCCGCCGTCGACCTACAATGAGCAGTTCTTC.

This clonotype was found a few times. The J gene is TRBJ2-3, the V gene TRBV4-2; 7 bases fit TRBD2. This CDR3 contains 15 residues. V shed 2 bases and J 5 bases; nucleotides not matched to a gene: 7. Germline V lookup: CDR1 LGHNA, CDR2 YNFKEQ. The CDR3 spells CASSQKSGKGDTQYF. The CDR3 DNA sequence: TGTGCCAGCAGCCAAAAAAGCGGGAAAGGAGATACGCAGTATTTT.

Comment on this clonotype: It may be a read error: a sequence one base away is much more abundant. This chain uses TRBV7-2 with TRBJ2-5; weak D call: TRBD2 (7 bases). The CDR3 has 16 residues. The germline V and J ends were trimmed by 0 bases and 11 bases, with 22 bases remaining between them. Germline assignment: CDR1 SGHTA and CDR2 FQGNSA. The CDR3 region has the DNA TGTGCCAGCAGCTTAGCGGGCGGGGGCTCCTACAATGAGCAGTACTTC. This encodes CASSLAGGGSYNEQYF.

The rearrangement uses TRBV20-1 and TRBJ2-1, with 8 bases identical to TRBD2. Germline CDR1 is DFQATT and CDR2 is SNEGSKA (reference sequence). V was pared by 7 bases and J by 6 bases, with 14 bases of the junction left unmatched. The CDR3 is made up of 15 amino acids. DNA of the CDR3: TGCAGTGGGGAGCGGGAGAGGATTCTTCGCAATGAGCAGTTCTTC. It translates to CSGERERILRNEQFF.

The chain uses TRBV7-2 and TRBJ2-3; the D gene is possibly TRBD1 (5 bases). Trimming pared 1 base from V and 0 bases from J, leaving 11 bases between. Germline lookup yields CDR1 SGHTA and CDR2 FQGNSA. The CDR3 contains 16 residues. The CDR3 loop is CASSLGAGISTDTQYF. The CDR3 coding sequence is TGTGCCAGCAGCTTAGGTGCAGGGATCAGCACAGATACGCAGTATTTT.

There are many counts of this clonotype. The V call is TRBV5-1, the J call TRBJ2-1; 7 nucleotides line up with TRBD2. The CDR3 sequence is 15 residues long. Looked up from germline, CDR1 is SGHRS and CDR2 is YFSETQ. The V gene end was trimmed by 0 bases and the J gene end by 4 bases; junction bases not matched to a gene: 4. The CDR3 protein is CASSLASGAYNEQFF. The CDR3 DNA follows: TGCGCCAGCAGCTTGGCCAGCGGGGCTTACAATGAGCAGTTCTTC. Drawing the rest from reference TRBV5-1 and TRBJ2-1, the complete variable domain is KAGVTQTPRYLIKTRGQQVTLSCSPISGHRSVSWYQQTPGQGLQFLFEYFSETQRNKGNFPGRFSGRQFSNSRSEMNVSTLELGDSALYLCASSLASGAYNEQFFGPGTRLTVL.

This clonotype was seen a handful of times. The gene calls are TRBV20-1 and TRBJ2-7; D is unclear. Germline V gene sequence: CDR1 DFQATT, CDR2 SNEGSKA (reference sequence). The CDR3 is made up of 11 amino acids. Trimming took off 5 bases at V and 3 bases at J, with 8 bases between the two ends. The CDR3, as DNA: TGCAGTGCTTGGAGAGACTACGAGCAGTACTTC. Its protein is CSAWRDYEQYF.

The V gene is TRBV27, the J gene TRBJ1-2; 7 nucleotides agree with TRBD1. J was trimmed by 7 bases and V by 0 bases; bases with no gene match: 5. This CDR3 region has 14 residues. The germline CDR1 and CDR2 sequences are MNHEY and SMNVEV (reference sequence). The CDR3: CASSLSKGASGYTF. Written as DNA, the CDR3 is TGTGCCAGCAGTTTATCGAAGGGGGCGTCTGGCTACACCTTC.

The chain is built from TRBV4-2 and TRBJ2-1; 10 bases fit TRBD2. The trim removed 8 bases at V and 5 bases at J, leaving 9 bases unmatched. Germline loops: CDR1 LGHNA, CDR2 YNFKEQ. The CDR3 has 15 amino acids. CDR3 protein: CASEREGLSHNEQFF. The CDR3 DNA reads TGTGCCAGCGAGCGGGAGGGCCTATCCCACAATGAGCAGTTCTTC.

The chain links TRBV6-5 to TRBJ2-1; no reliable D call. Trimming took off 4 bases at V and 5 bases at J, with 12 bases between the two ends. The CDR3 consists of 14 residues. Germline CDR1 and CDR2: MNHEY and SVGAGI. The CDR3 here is CASSFVRKNNEQFF. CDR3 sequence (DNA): TGTGCCAGCAGTTTCGTGCGGAAGAACAATGAGCAGTTCTTC.

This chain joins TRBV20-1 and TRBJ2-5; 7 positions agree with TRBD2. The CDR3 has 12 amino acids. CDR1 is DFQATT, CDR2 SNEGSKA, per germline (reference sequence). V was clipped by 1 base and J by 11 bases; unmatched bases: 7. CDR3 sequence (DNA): TGCAGTGCTAGAGTAATTCAGGGAGGGCAGTACTTC. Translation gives CSARVIQGGQYF.

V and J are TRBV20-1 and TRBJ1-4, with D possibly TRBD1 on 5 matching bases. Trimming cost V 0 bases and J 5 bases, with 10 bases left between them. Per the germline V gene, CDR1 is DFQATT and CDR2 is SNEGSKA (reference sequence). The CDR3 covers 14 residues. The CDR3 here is CSAREGGGNEKLFF. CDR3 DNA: TGCAGTGCTAGAGAGGGGGGTGGGAATGAAAAACTGTTTTTT.

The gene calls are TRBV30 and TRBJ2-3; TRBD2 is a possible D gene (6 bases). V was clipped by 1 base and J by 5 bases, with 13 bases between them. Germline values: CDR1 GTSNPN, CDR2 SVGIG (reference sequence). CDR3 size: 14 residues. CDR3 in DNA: TGTGCCTGGAGTGCCGGGGGTCGGAGAGATACGCAGTATTTT. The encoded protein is CAWSAGGRRDTQYF.